This TCR beta chain was observed in a study of T and B cells in COVID-19 patients. This CDR3 is built from 18 residues. Germline assignment: CDR1 LGHNA and CDR2 YNFKEQ. Multiplex PCR with BIOMED2 TRB-A/B primer pools amplified TRB rearrangements. Using its own MiXCR run on the multiplex PCR reads, TCRdb lists one record per CDR3 protein. The sample records about 7,100 distinct CDR3 sequences, more than 25% being singletons. Each TRB amplification used about 250-550 ng of genomic DNA from blood. Details on this clonotype: Its antigen is not identified. The junction departs from the called germline gene at one end, perhaps through a read error.

General study points: Highly clonal in active COVID-19, TRB repertoires exceeded healthy-donor diversity and richness at recovery. In COVID-19 patients, T cell receptor beta variable and joining gene use was reportedly strongly skewed.

Source material: blood. The chain carries TRBV4-2 and TRBJ2-6; no definite D call. The receptor was isolated from a human donor with active COVID-19. The CDR3 protein is CASSQGAQLSSGANVLTF. Written as DNA, the CDR3 is TGCGCCAGCAGCCAAGGTGCTCAGCTCAGCTCTGGGGCCAACGTCCTGACTTTC.